Described below is a single T cell receptor beta chain sequence and its context. This entry comes from a study of cytomegalovirus exposure and HLA in healthy donors. A multiplex PCR was run with 60 Vbeta primers and 13 Jbeta primers. Profiled with immunoSEQ multiplex PCR; TCRdb holds only in-frame clones, not every one. The table has around 130,000 clones, around three quarters seen once. The TCR sequence derives from a woman in her 50s in good health and CMV-seronegative. Sample: PBMCs.

This chain's CDR3 is CASSSDRGNTGELFF. The CDR3 coding sequence is TGTGCCAGCAGCTCGGACAGGGGGAACACCGGGGAGCTGTTTTTT. The chain employs TRBV7-8 and TRBJ2-2; 9 nucleotides match TRBD1. J was trimmed by 1 base and V by 4 bases; bases with no gene match: 1. The CDR3 extends over 15 amino acids. The V gene's germline CDR1 is SGHVS and CDR2 FQNEAQ.